The 24 T cell receptor beta chains below were found in one sample sequenced in a study of blood T cells in healthy people across ages. Combining a sample-barcoded 5' primer with a J-beta primer mix, a second PCR ran for about 6 to 11 cycles. TCRdb re-called the 5' RACE reads with MiXCR, one entry per CDR3 protein. The data contain roughly 1.9 million distinct CDR3 sequences, around 42% of them singletons. The source material was blood. These receptors were obtained from a human donor in good health.

This clonotype was detected only a few times. The V and J genes are TRBV20-1 and TRBJ2-1, with D possibly TRBD2 on 5 matching bases. The CDR3 is 15 residues long. Per the germline V gene, CDR1 is DFQATT and CDR2 is SNEGSKA (reference sequence). Trimming cost V 5 bases and J 6 bases, with 20 bases left between them. The DNA of the CDR3 is TGCAGTGCTCGTGACCGGGATGTAGGCCTCAATGAGCAGTTCTTC. Protein sequence: CSARDRDVGLNEQFF.

The gene calls are TRBV7-2 and TRBJ1-2; TRBD1 is a possible D gene (5 bases). Trimming removed 5 bases from V and 4 bases from J, with 17 bases in between. Germline assignment: CDR1 SGHTA and CDR2 FQGNSA. The CDR3 length is 15 residues. DNA for the CDR3: TGTGCCAGCAGCCTTTTGGGGGGACTGCCCTATGGCTACACCTTC. Translated: CASSLLGGLPYGYTF.

The CDR3: CSVTGGRTEAFF. The CDR3 coding sequence is TGCAGCGTTACAGGGGGTCGGACTGAAGCTTTCTTT. V usage is TRBV29-1 and J usage is TRBJ1-1; 8 bases fit TRBD1. The V gene end was trimmed by 5 bases and the J gene end by 5 bases; junction bases not matched to a gene: 4. Germline lookup yields CDR1 SQVTM and CDR2 ANQGSEA. CDR3 length equals 12 residues.

A word on this clonotype: This clone may be a read error of a much larger clone one base away. V and J are TRBV7-7 and TRBJ2-5; TRBD1 agrees at 9 bases. The CDR3 length is 15 residues. In germline, CDR1 is SSHAT, CDR2 FNYEAQ (reference sequence). After removal of 3 bases from V and 11 bases from J, the junction contained 13 bases not matched to a gene. Here the CDR3 reads CASSLDRGFSNEQYF. CDR3 DNA: TGTGCCAGCAGCTTGGACAGGGGATTTAGCAATGAGCAGTACTTC.

This clonotype occurred many times. The V call is TRBV12-3 or TRBV12-4, the J call TRBJ2-7, with D unclear. This CDR3 contains 13 residues. The germline V and J ends were trimmed by 6 bases and 1 base, with 10 bases remaining between them. CDR3 region: CASSPEDSYEQYF. The CDR3 DNA sequence: TGTGCCAGCAGCCCAGAGGATTCCTACGAGCAGTACTTC.

This clonotype was seen at least ten times. V gene TRBV10-3 combines with J gene TRBJ1-2; 9 bases align to TRBD1. Per germline, CDR1 ENHRY and CDR2 SYGVKD. V shed 11 bases and J 8 bases; nucleotides not matched to a gene: 9. The CDR3 is made up of 12 amino acids. The CDR3 coding sequence is TGTGCCGCAGGACAGGGGAATTACGGCTACACCTTC. Translating gives CAAGQGNYGYTF.

A note on this clonotype: Relative to the germline gene, one junction end is altered; a read error may explain this. The chain joins TRBV7-2 to TRBJ2-1; 11 positions agree with TRBD2. The CDR3 loop spans 16 amino acids. Germline CDR1 and CDR2: SGHTA and FQGNSA. For the CDR3, the DNA is TGTGCCAGCAGCCTTAGCGGGGGGGCCCGGAGCAATGAGCGGTTCTTC. Protein: CASSLSGGARSNERFF.

In its sample, this clonotype was seen a few times. This chain joins TRBV5-1 and TRBJ2-3, with a weak D call TRBD2 (6 bases). Germline CDR1 SGHRS, CDR2 YFSETQ. This CDR3 is 16 amino acids long. V lost 10 bases and J 0 bases, leaving 21 bases between the germline ends. The CDR3 loop reads CASGPGADQSTDTQYF. For the CDR3, the DNA is TGCGCCTCAGGGCCGGGAGCCGATCAAAGCACAGATACGCAGTATTTT. The variable domain in full, with the rest retrieved from reference TRBV5-1 and TRBJ2-3, is KAGVTQTPRYLIKTRGQQVTLSCSPISGHRSVSWYQQTPGQGLQFLFEYFSETQRNKGNFPGRFSGRQFSNSRSEMNVSTLELGDSALYLCASGPGADQSTDTQYFGPGTRLTVL.

The table lists this clonotype with a few counts. The chain recombines TRBV20-1 with TRBJ2-3; unclear D gene. This CDR3 contains 14 residues. Germline CDR1 DFQATT, CDR2 SNEGSKA (reference sequence). The V and J ends lost 3 bases and 4 bases respectively, with 14 bases between them. The CDR3 protein is CSASPDPFSDTQYF. The DNA for the CDR3 is TGCAGTGCTAGCCCAGACCCATTCTCAGATACGCAGTATTTT.

This chain uses TRBV12-3 or TRBV12-4 with TRBJ1-2; no firm D call. The CDR3 covers 14 residues. Trimming left V 5 bases short and J 2 bases short, with 12 bases between. The CDR3 region is CASSPIRQNYGYTF. CDR3 nucleotide sequence: TGTGCCAGCAGTCCAATACGACAAAACTATGGCTACACCTTC.

The V call is TRBV6-2 or TRBV6-3, the J call TRBJ2-1, with a tentative D call TRBD1 (6 bases). Germline V lookup: CDR1 MNHEY, CDR2 SVGEGT. CDR3 length equals 14 residues. The germline V and J ends were trimmed by 8 bases and 7 bases, with 18 bases remaining between them. The CDR3: CASEGGRGSNEQFF. As DNA, the CDR3 is TGTGCCAGCGAAGGGGGAAGGGGCTCGAATGAGCAGTTCTTC.

The table lists this clonotype with a few counts. The chain is built from TRBV10-3 and TRBJ2-1; 11 nucleotides line up with TRBD2. CDR1 ENHRY and CDR2 SYGVKD come from the germline V gene. There are 17 residues in the CDR3. V trimming: 3 bases; J trimming: 5 bases; junction bases outside the gene matches: 9. The CDR3 sequence is CAISEDSGGARDNEQFF. The CDR3 region has the DNA TGTGCCATCAGTGAAGATAGCGGGGGGGCGCGAGACAATGAGCAGTTCTTC.

In its sample, this clonotype was seen a few times. The rearrangement joins TRBV20-1 to TRBJ2-1; 10 bases map to TRBD2. V lost 6 bases, J lost 4 bases, and 18 bases stayed unmatched. The germline gives CDR1 DFQATT, CDR2 SNEGSKA (reference sequence). The CDR3 has 18 amino acids. The CDR3 nucleotides read TGCAGTGCGCCGGGGACTAGCGCATTATTCCGTGAATACAATGAGCAGTTCTTC. Its translation is CSAPGTSALFREYNEQFF.

This chain connects TRBV2 to TRBJ1-4, with 8 nucleotides matching TRBD1. The CDR3 loop spans 17 amino acids. The germline CDR1 and CDR2 sequences are SNHLY and FYNNEI. After removal of 6 bases from V and 1 base from J, the junction contained 10 bases not matched to a gene. Written as DNA, the CDR3 is TGTGCCAGCAGGAATGGAGGACAGGGCTTAACTAATGAAAAACTGTTTTTT. It encodes CASRNGGQGLTNEKLFF.

The CDR3, as DNA: TGTGCCAGCAGCGAGACGGACAGGGTTCAGCCCCAGCATTTT. Its protein is CASSETDRVQPQHF. This chain uses TRBV7-2 with TRBJ1-5; 8 bases map to TRBD1. The CDR3 consists of 14 residues. From germline, CDR1 is SGHTA and CDR2 FQGNSA. V gave up 5 bases and J gave up 6 bases; unmatched junction bases: 6. Full variable domain (rest looked up from reference TRBV7-2 and TRBJ1-5): GAGVSQSPSNKVTEKGKDVELRCDPISGHTALYWYRQSLGQGLEFLIYFQGNSAPDKSGLPSDRFSAERTGGSVSTLTIQRTQQEDSAVYLCASSETDRVQPQHFGDGTRLSIL.

The chain couples TRBV9 to TRBJ2-5, with 8 bases aligning to TRBD1. The ends lost 3 bases at V and 2 bases at J; junction bases unmatched: 6. The length of the CDR3 is 15 residues. In germline, CDR1 is SGDLS, CDR2 YYNGEE. Here the CDR3 DNA reads TGTGCCAGCAGCGCCGCCGGGACAGGACAAGAGACCCAGTACTTC. Translation gives CASSAAGTGQETQYF.

Of note for this clonotype: This may arise from a read error, as a much more abundant clone is one base away. The V and J genes are TRBV5-1 and TRBJ2-1, with TRBD2 identical over 8 bases. J gave up 13 bases and V 3 bases, and 9 bases lay outside the gene matches. Germline V gives CDR1 SGHRS, CDR2 YFSETQ. The CDR3 extends over 13 amino acids. Here the CDR3 DNA reads TGCGCCAGCAGCTCGGGAGGGGACCAGACCCAGTTCTTC. Translation: CASSSGGDQTQFF.

This clonotype was recorded a few times. J is TRBJ1-1 and V is TRBV29-1, with no clear D. The V gene's germline CDR1 is SQVTM and CDR2 ANQGSEA. V was shortened by 4 bases and J by 1 base, with 10 bases between the two germline ends. The CDR3 sequence is 13 residues long. CDR3 protein: CSVGRAGNTEAFF. CDR3 nucleotide sequence: TGCAGCGTTGGTCGGGCAGGGAACACTGAAGCTTTCTTT. The variable domain in full, completed from reference TRBV29-1 and TRBJ1-1, reads SAVISQKPSRDICQRGTSLTIQCQVDSQVTMMFWYRQQPGQSLTLIATANQGSEATYESGFVIDKFPISRPNLTFSTLTVSNMSPEDSSIYLCSVGRAGNTEAFFGQGTRLTVV.

The chain recombines TRBV6-2 or TRBV6-3 with TRBJ1-5; D might be TRBD1 (6 bases). Between the trimmed V and J ends, which lost 7 bases and 4 bases, there was a span of 14 bases. Germline V gives CDR1 MNHEY, CDR2 SVGEGT. This CDR3 region has 14 residues. The CDR3 nucleotides are TGTGCCAGCACCTCCCGGGACACAAATCAGCCCCAGCATTTT. The encoded protein is CASTSRDTNQPQHF.

This clonotype was counted only a few times. The rearrangement uses TRBV9 and TRBJ2-1, with TRBD2 identical over 9 bases. Germline V lookup: CDR1 SGDLS, CDR2 YYNGEE. J was trimmed by 5 bases and V by 4 bases; bases with no gene match: 10. The CDR3 is 16 residues long. CDR3 in DNA: TGTGCCAGCAGCCCATCGGGGCTAGCGGGAAACAATGAGCAGTTCTTC. Its protein is CASSPSGLAGNNEQFF.

The V and J genes are TRBV7-2 and TRBJ1-2; D unclear. The V end lost 8 bases, the J end lost 4 bases, and 26 bases lay between the germline ends. Germline values: CDR1 SGHTA, CDR2 FQGNSA. The CDR3 runs 17 residues. The CDR3 DNA is TGTGCCAGCTTTTACCTGGGGTCAGGCGACACGTTCTATGGCTACACCTTC. Translation gives CASFYLGSGDTFYGYTF.

Points on this clonotype: A much larger clone differs by one base, so this may be a read error. The rearrangement joins TRBV5-1 to TRBJ2-4; D may be TRBD2 (6 bases). The ends were cut back, 3 bases at V and 8 bases at J, with 15 bases in the middle. The CDR3 runs to 14 residues. The V gene's germline CDR1 is SGHRS and CDR2 YFSETQ. The chain's CDR3 is CASSYGQLADIQYF. The CDR3, as DNA: TGCGCCAGCAGCTACGGTCAACTAGCAGACATTCAGTACTTC.

V and J are TRBV7-9 and TRBJ2-1; 7 nucleotides match TRBD1. J lost 6 bases, V lost 5 bases, and 10 bases had no gene match. This CDR3 has 15 amino acids. Germline CDR1 and CDR2: SEHNR and FQNEAQ (reference sequence). CDR3 sequence (DNA): TGTGCCAGCAGCATACAGGGGTCACTTGGCAATGAGCAGTTCTTC. Residues: CASSIQGSLGNEQFF. The full variable domain, completed using reference TRBV7-9 and TRBJ2-1, is DTGVSQNPRHKITKRGQNVTFRCDPISEHNRLYWYRQTLGQGPEFLTYFQNEAQLEKSRLLSDRFSAERPKGSFSTLEIQRTEQGDSAMYLCASSIQGSLGNEQFFGPGTRLTVL.

There are a few counts of this clonotype. V is TRBV4-1 and J is TRBJ1-6; TRBD1 agrees at 7 bases. V dropped 4 bases and J dropped 14; count of bases not matched to a gene: 8. The CDR3 is 13 amino acids. Germline V lookup: CDR1 MGHRA, CDR2 YSYEKL. The CDR3 is CASSRDRESTLHF. CDR3 coding DNA: TGCGCCAGCAGCCGAGACAGGGAGTCGACCCTCCACTTT.